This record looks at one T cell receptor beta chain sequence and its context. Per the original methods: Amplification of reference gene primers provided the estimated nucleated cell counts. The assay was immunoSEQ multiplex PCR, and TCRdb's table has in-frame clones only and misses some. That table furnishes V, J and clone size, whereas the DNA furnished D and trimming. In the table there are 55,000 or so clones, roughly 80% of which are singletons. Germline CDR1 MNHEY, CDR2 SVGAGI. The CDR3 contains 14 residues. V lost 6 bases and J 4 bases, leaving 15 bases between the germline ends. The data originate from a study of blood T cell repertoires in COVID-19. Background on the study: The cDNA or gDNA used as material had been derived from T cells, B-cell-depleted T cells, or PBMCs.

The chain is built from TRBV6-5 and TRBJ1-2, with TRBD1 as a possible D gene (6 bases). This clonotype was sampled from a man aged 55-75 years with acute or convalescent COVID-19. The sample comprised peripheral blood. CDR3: CASRRGGASYGYTF. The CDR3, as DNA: TGTGCCAGCAGGAGGGGGGGAGCCTCCTATGGCTACACCTTC.